The 6 T cell receptor beta chains given below trace back to one sample, sequenced in a study of cytomegalovirus exposure and HLA in healthy donors. The PCR had 60 Vbeta and 13 Jbeta primers. TCRdb keeps only in-frame clones here, not all; method: immunoSEQ multiplex PCR. The sample has 55,000 to 80,000 clones, 65% to 85% seen once; the top ten hold around 2.9%. Sequencing was done on a sample of PBMCs. These receptor sequences come from a woman aged 25-40 years in good health and CMV-seronegative.

The CDR3 coding sequence is TGCGCCAGCAGCATAACCAGGGGGCCCTACAATGAGCAGTTCTTC. Residues: CASSITRGPYNEQFF. V is TRBV5-1 and J is TRBJ2-1, with TRBD1 identical over 8 bases. V shed 4 bases, J shed 2 bases, and the junction held 5 bases outside the gene matches. The germline CDR1 and CDR2 sequences are SGHRS and YFSETQ. The CDR3 totals 15 residues.

The rearrangement joins TRBV11-3 to TRBJ1-3, with 7 positions matching TRBD1. From germline, CDR1 is SGHNT and CDR2 YENEEA. The CDR3 length is 14 residues. J gave up 2 bases and V 5 bases, and 3 bases lay outside the gene matches. The CDR3 region is CASSTDRAGNTIYF. CDR3 sequence (DNA): TGTGCCAGCAGCACCGACAGGGCTGGAAACACCATATATTTT. Combining the CDR3 with reference TRBV11-3 and TRBJ1-3 gives the whole variable domain EAGVVQSPRYKIIEKKQPVAFWCNPISGHNTLYWYLQNLGQGPELLIRYENEEAVDDSQLPKDRFSAERLKGVDSTLKIQPAELGDSAVYLCASSTDRAGNTIYFGEGSWLTVV.

The chain links TRBV10-3 to TRBJ1-1; 8 bases align to TRBD1. The germline V gene encodes CDR1 ENHRY and CDR2 SYGVKD. CDR3 length equals 15 residues. The V gene end was trimmed by 8 bases and the J gene end by 1 base; junction bases not matched to a gene: 9. The DNA for the CDR3 is TGTGCCATCGGAACAGGGGGGATCGGGAACACTGAAGCTTTCTTT. This translates into CAIGTGGIGNTEAFF.

This clone appeared once. This chain joins TRBV4-3 and TRBJ2-3; a possible D gene is TRBD2 (5 bases). Trimming left V 0 bases short and J 1 base short, with 5 bases between. Germline V gene sequence: CDR1 LGHNA, CDR2 YSLEER. CDR3 length: 14 residues. The CDR3: CASSQDGGTDTQYF. The CDR3 DNA reads as TGCGCCAGCAGCCAAGACGGGGGCACAGATACGCAGTATTTT.

The V gene is TRBV28, the J gene TRBJ1-5; D may be TRBD1 (5 bases). Germline CDR1 is MDHEN and CDR2 is SYDVKM. The CDR3 loop spans 17 amino acids. The V end was cut by 4 bases, the J end by 6 bases, with 22 bases between. CDR3 region: CASSSRLGIYGGQPQHF. The CDR3 DNA follows: TGTGCCAGCAGTTCCCGCCTCGGTATTTACGGGGGTCAGCCCCAGCATTTT.

The chain joins TRBV2 to TRBJ1-1; D not resolved. Germline lookup yields CDR1 SNHLY and CDR2 FYNNEI. This CDR3 has 14 residues. The ends were cut back, 4 bases at V and 0 bases at J, with 9 bases in the middle. DNA of the CDR3: TGTGCCAGCAGTGTGAAGCTAATGAACACTGAAGCTTTCTTT. It codes for CASSVKLMNTEAFF.